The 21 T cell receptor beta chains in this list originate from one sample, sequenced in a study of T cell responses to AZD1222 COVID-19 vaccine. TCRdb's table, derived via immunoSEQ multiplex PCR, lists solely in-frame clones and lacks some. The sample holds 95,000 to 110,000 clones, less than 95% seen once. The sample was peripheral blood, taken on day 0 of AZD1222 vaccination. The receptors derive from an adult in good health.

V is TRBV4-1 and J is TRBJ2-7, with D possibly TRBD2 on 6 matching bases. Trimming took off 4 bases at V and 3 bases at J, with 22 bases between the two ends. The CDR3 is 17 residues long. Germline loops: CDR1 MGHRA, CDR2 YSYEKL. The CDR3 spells CASSPTGQLWGGYEQYF. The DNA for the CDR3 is TGCGCCAGCAGCCCAACAGGCCAATTATGGGGAGGCTACGAGCAGTACTTC.

CDR3 residues: CASSPQTSPIYTF. In DNA, the CDR3 is TGCGCCAGCAGCCCGCAGACAAGCCCCATCTACACCTTC. V and J are TRBV5-1 and TRBJ1-2; D uncertain. Germline CDR1 is SGHRS and CDR2 is YFSETQ. V was cut by 4 bases and J by 10 bases, with 17 bases left in between. The CDR3 has 13 amino acids.

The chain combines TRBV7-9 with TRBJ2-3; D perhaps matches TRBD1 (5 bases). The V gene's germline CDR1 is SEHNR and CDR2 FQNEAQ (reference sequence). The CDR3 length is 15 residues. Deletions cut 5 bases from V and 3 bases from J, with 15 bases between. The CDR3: CASSPGWEPTDTQYF. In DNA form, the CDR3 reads TGTGCCAGCAGCCCAGGGTGGGAACCTACAGATACGCAGTATTTT.

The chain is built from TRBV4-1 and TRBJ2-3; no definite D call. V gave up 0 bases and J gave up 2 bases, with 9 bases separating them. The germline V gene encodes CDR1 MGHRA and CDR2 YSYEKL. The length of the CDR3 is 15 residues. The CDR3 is CASSQDFLVTDTQYF. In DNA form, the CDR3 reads TGCGCCAGCAGCCAAGATTTCCTAGTCACAGATACGCAGTATTTT.

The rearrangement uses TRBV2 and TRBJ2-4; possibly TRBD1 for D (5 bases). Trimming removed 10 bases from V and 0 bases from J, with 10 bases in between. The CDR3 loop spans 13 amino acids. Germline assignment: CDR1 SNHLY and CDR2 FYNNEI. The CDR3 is CATQVSAKNIQYF. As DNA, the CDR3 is TGTGCCACACAGGTTTCAGCCAAAAACATTCAGTACTTC. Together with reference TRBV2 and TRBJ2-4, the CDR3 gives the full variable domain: EPEVTQTPSHQVTQMGQEVILRCVPISNHLYFYWYRQILGQKVEFLVSFYNNEISEKSEIFDDQFSVERPDGSNFTLKIRSTKLEDSAMYFCATQVSAKNIQYFGAGTRLSVL.

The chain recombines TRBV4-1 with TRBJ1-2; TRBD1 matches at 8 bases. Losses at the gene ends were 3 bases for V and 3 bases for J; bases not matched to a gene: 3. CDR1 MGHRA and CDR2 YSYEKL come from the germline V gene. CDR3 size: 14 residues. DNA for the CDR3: TGCGCCAGCAGCCACACAGGGGGTTACTATGGCTACACCTTC. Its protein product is CASSHTGGYYGYTF.

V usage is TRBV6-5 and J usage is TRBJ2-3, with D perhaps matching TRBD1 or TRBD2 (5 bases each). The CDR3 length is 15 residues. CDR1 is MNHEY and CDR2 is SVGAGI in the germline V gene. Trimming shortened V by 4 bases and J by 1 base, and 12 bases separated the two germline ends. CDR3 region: CASSFGTPGTDTQYF. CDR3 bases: TGTGCCAGCAGTTTCGGGACGCCGGGCACAGATACGCAGTATTTT.

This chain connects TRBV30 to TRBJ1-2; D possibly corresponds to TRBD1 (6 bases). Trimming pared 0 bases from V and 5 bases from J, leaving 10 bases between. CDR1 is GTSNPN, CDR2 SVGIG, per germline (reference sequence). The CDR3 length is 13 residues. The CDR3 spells CAWSVFQGYGYTF. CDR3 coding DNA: TGTGCCTGGAGTGTATTCCAGGGGTATGGCTACACCTTC.

The CDR3 DNA reads as TGTGCCAGCAGTGACCCCATGGGGACAGGGGTTGTGTATGGCTACACCTTC. Protein: CASSDPMGTGVVYGYTF. The J gene is TRBJ1-2, the V gene TRBV6-4; 10 bases map to TRBD1. The trim removed 2 bases at V and 5 bases at J, leaving 11 bases unmatched. This CDR3 spans 17 amino acids. Looked up from germline, CDR1 is MRHNA and CDR2 is SNTAGT.

In DNA form, the CDR3 reads TGTGCCAGCAGTGACTCAGGGGAAGGGGACACTGAAGCTTTCTTT. It is translated as CASSDSGEGDTEAFF. The rearrangement links TRBV27 to TRBJ1-1, with a weak D call TRBD1 (6 bases). This CDR3 has 15 residues. CDR1 is MNHEY, CDR2 SMNVEV, per germline (reference sequence). Trimming took off 5 bases at V and 3 bases at J, with 16 bases between the two ends.

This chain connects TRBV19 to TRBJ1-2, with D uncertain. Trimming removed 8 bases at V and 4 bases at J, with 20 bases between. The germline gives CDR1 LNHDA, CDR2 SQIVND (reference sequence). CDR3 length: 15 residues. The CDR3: CASGSSGSYIYGYTF. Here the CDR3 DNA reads TGTGCCAGTGGGTCCTCGGGCAGTTATATCTATGGCTACACCTTC.

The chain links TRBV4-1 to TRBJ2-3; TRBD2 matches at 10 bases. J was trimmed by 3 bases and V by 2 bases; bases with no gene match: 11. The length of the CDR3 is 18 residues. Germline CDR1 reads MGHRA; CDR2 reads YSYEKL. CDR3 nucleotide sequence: TGCGCCAGCAGCCAACCAGGGACCCTAGCGGGGGTAACAGATACGCAGTATTTT. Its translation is CASSQPGTLAGVTDTQYF.

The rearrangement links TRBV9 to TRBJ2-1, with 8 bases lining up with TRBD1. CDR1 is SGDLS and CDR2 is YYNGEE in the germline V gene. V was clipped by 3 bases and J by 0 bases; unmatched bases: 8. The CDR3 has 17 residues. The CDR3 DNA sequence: TGTGCCAGCAGCGGGGCGACAGGGGCCAGCTCCTACAATGAGCAGTTCTTC. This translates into CASSGATGASSYNEQFF.

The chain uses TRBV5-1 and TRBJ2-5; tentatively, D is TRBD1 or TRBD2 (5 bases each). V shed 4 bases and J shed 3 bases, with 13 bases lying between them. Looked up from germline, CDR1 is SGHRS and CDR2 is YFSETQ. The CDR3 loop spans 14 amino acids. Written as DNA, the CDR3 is TGCGCCAGCAGCCTGGGGGTGGCCGAAGAGACCCAGTACTTC. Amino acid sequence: CASSLGVAEETQYF.

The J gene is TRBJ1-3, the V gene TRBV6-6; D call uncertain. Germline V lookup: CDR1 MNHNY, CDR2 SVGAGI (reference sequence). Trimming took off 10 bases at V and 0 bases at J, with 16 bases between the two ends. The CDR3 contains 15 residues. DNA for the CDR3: TGTGCCACCACCCCGCGGCAGAGCTCTGGAAACACCATATATTTT. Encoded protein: CATTPRQSSGNTIYF.

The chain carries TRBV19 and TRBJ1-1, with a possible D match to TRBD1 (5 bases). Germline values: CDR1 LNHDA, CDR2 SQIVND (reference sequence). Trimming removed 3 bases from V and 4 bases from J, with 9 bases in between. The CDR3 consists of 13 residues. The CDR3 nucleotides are TGTGCCAGTAGTATGAGGGGCGCCACTGAAGCTTTCTTT. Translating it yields CASSMRGATEAFF. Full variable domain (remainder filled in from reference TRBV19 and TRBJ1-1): DGGITQSPKYLFRKEGQNVTLSCEQNLNHDAMYWYRQDPGQGLRLIYYSQIVNDFQKGDIAEGYSVSREKKESFPLTVTSAQKNPTAFYLCASSMRGATEAFFGQGTRLTVV.

The CDR3 DNA reads TGTGCCTGGAGGGCGGTGGGGAACACTGAAGCTTTCTTT. Translation: CAWRAVGNTEAFF. The chain joins TRBV30 to TRBJ1-1, with unresolved D. CDR1 is GTSNPN and CDR2 is SVGIG in the germline V gene (reference sequence). Deletions cut 3 bases from V and 1 base from J, with 9 bases between. The CDR3 runs 13 residues.

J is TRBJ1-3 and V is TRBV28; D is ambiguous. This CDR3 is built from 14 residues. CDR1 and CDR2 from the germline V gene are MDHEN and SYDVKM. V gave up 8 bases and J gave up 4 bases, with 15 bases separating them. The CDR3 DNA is TGTGCCAGCCACACTTCGGGGTTAGGAAACACCATATATTTT. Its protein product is CASHTSGLGNTIYF.

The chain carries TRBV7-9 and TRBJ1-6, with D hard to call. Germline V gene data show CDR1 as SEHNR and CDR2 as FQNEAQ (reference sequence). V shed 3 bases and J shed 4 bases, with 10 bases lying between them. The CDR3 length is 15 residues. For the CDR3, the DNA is TGTGCCAGCAGCTTTTCGATCACTTATAATTCACCCCTCCACTTT. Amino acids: CASSFSITYNSPLHF.

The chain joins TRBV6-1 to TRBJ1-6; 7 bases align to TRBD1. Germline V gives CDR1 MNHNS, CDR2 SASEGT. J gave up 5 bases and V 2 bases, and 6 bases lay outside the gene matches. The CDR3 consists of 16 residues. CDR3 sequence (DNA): TGTGCCAGCAGTGAAACAACAGGGGCGAATAATTCACCCCTCCACTTT. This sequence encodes CASSETTGANNSPLHF.

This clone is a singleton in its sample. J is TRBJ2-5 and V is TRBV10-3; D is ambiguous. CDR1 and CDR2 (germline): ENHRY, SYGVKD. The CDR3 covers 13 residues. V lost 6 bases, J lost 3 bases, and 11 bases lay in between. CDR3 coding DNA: TGTGCCATCAGCCTCGGACGAGAAGAGACCCAGTACTTC. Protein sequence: CAISLGREETQYF.